Presented here are 9 T cell receptor beta chains from one specimen sequenced in a study of blood T cell repertoires in COVID-19. Generated by immunoSEQ multiplex PCR, the TCRdb table keeps only in-frame clones and is missing some. The table has about 350,000 clones, 89% seen once; the top ten hold 3% to 4%. Sequences were obtained from peripheral blood. Receptors originate from a woman between 55 and 75 years old with COVID-19, enrolled during active disease.

The rearrangement links TRBV28 to TRBJ1-2, with 8 bases aligning to TRBD1. The CDR3 runs 16 residues. CDR1 is MDHEN and CDR2 is SYDVKM in the germline V gene. With 5 bases clipped from V and 6 bases from J, the junction kept 14 bases outside the gene matches. The CDR3 loop is CASSVPPGGAGNGYTF. In nucleotides, the CDR3 is TGTGCCAGCAGTGTTCCTCCAGGGGGCGCAGGGAATGGCTACACCTTC.

The chain employs TRBV18 and TRBJ1-2, with 7 bases fitting TRBD1. This CDR3 comprises 14 residues. Germline CDR1 is KGHSH and CDR2 is LQKENI. V was pared by 2 bases and J by 4 bases, with 4 bases of the junction left unmatched. This CDR3 reads CASSPSGQLYGYTF. The CDR3 region has the DNA TGTGCCAGCTCACCATCGGGACAGCTCTATGGCTACACCTTC.

Only one count was recorded for this clone. At one of its ends the junction is not consistent with the germline gene, which may arise from a read error. The genes are TRBV5-6 and TRBJ1-6, with D perhaps matching TRBD1 (5 bases). CDR1 is SGHDT and CDR2 is YYEEEE in the germline V gene. The CDR3 totals 12 residues. CDR3 coding DNA: TGTGCCAGCTTTAATTCGGGGGACTTAGGGAACTTT. Translating gives CASFNSGDLGNF.

V gene TRBV6-5 combines with J gene TRBJ1-2; no reliable D call. The CDR3 is made up of 13 amino acids. CDR1 and CDR2 (germline): MNHEY, SVGAGI. Trimming took 4 bases from V and 4 from J, leaving 10 bases between them. The chain's CDR3 is CASSSREAYGYTF. CDR3 in DNA: TGTGCCAGCAGTTCCCGGGAAGCCTATGGCTACACCTTC.

In nucleotides, the CDR3 is TGTGCCAGCAGCTTGGTCCCGGGACAGGGGGCGAATGAAAAACTGTTTTTT. Protein product: CASSLVPGQGANEKLFF. V gene TRBV5-5 combines with J gene TRBJ1-4; 12 bases fit TRBD1. Germline V lookup: CDR1 SGHKS, CDR2 YYEKEE (reference sequence). V shed 0 bases and J 5 bases; nucleotides not matched to a gene: 5. This CDR3 contains 17 residues.

This chain connects TRBV7-3 to TRBJ1-1; D is ambiguous. The germline V gene encodes CDR1 SGHTA and CDR2 FQGTGA. The CDR3 sequence is 13 residues long. The V and J ends lost 5 bases and 1 base respectively, with 8 bases between them. CDR3 amino acids: CASSITANTEAFF. CDR3 coding DNA: TGTGCCAGCAGCATCACAGCGAACACTGAAGCTTTCTTT.

V is TRBV28 and J is TRBJ1-6; D is uncertain. The CDR3 loop spans 16 amino acids. Germline V gene sequence: CDR1 MDHEN, CDR2 SYDVKM. Trimming pared 5 bases from V and 4 bases from J, leaving 15 bases between. CDR3 residues: CASSLQISNYNSPLHF. For the CDR3, the DNA is TGTGCCAGCAGTCTACAGATATCCAATTATAATTCACCCCTCCACTTT.

This rearrangement joins TRBV3-1 (or the pseudogene TRBV3-2) to TRBJ2-3; D not certain. The CDR3 is made up of 13 amino acids. Trimming removed 6 bases at V and 3 bases at J, with 10 bases between. CDR1 and CDR2 from the germline V gene are LGHDT and YNNKEL (reference sequence). This chain's CDR3 is CASRRGTTDTQYF. The CDR3 nucleotides read TGTGCCAGCAGGAGAGGAACGACAGATACGCAGTATTTT.

J is TRBJ1-1 and V is TRBV2; perhaps TRBD1 as D (5 bases). CDR1 is SNHLY, CDR2 FYNNEI, per germline. CDR3 size: 12 residues. V was pared by 1 base and J by 11 bases, with 11 bases between. The CDR3 DNA follows: TGTGCCAGCAGTGAAGTGGTCAAGGGGGCTTTCTTT. Amino acids: CASSEVVKGAFF.